This entry lists 31 T cell receptor beta chains sequenced from one sample in a study of blood T cell repertoires in COVID-19. TCRdb keeps only in-frame clones here, not all; method: immunoSEQ multiplex PCR. The sample lists over 140,000 clones, over 75% seen once, with around 2.9% in the top ten. The sample comprised PBMCs or T cells enriched from blood (not recorded which). These receptors were taken from a woman aged 50 to 65 who had recovered from COVID-19.

This clone was seen only once. This chain links TRBV5-4 with TRBJ1-2; tentative D call: TRBD1 (6 bases). Germline-derived CDR1 and CDR2 are SGHNT and YYREEE (reference sequence). V was shortened by 3 bases and J by 4 bases, with 28 bases between the two germline ends. This CDR3 has 19 residues. Here the CDR3 reads CASSSPMTATKGVIYGYTF. In nucleotides, the CDR3 is TGTGCCAGCAGCTCTCCGATGACAGCTACTAAGGGGGTAATCTATGGCTACACCTTC. The full variable domain, its missing parts supplied by reference TRBV5-4 and TRBJ1-2, is ETGVTQSPTHLIKTRGQQVTLRCSSQSGHNTVSWYQQALGQGPQFIFQYYREEENGRGNFPPRFSGLQFPNYSSELNVNALELDDSALYLCASSSPMTATKGVIYGYTFGSGTRLTVV.

The chain couples TRBV30 to TRBJ1-5, with D tentatively TRBD1 (5 bases). Trimming removed 4 bases at V and 7 bases at J, with 11 bases between. The CDR3 sequence is 12 residues long. CDR1 is GTSNPN, CDR2 SVGIG, per germline (reference sequence). The CDR3 reads CAWTGKWQPQHF. The CDR3 DNA follows: TGTGCCTGGACAGGGAAGTGGCAGCCCCAGCATTTT.

The gene calls are TRBV9 and TRBJ1-3, with a weak D call TRBD1 (6 bases). The length of the CDR3 is 16 residues. V dropped 4 bases and J dropped 4 bases, with 18 bases sitting between them. In germline, CDR1 is SGDLS, CDR2 YYNGEE. In DNA form, the CDR3 reads TGTGCCAGCAGCCTCAGACTCAATACAGGGGGAAACACCATATATTTT. Its translation: CASSLRLNTGGNTIYF.

The chain joins TRBV27 to TRBJ2-7, with D perhaps matching TRBD1 (6 bases). Trimming pared 3 bases from V and 3 bases from J, leaving 15 bases between. This CDR3 comprises 15 residues. CDR1 is MNHEY, CDR2 SMNVEV, per germline (reference sequence). CDR3 region: CASSLEPDSGYEQYF. Here the CDR3 DNA reads TGTGCCAGCAGTTTGGAGCCGGACAGTGGCTACGAGCAGTACTTC.

This chain links TRBV7-2 with TRBJ2-7, with D possibly being TRBD2 (6 bases). The V and J ends lost 3 bases and 3 bases respectively, with 9 bases between them. The CDR3 runs 13 residues. Germline CDR1 and CDR2: SGHTA and FQGNSA. The CDR3 reads CASSFWRGYEQYF. The CDR3 coding sequence is TGTGCCAGCAGCTTTTGGCGGGGCTACGAGCAGTACTTC.

The chain recombines TRBV2 with TRBJ2-4; 10 positions agree with TRBD2. The junction had 5 bases not matched to a gene; V was cut back by 3 bases and J by 3 bases. The CDR3 length is 16 residues. Per the germline V gene, CDR1 is SNHLY and CDR2 is FYNNEI. CDR3 DNA: TGTGCCAGCAGTGAGTGGGCTAGCGGGAGCAAAAACATTCAGTACTTC. It is translated as CASSEWASGSKNIQYF.

This CDR3 is CASSVGQSTEKLFF. CDR3 sequence (DNA): TGTGCCAGCAGCGTAGGACAGAGCACTGAAAAACTGTTTTTT. The chain couples TRBV5-4 to TRBJ1-4, with a possible D match to TRBD1 (6 bases). Trimming removed 4 bases at V and 7 bases at J, with 14 bases between. Germline assignment: CDR1 SGHNT and CDR2 YYREEE (reference sequence). This CDR3 is 14 amino acids long.

The chain uses TRBV5-6 and TRBJ1-1, with 7 bases lining up with TRBD1. Germline-derived CDR1 and CDR2 are SGHDT and YYEEEE. The V segment lost 3 bases and the J segment 8 bases; nucleotides outside the gene matches: 13. This CDR3 is built from 15 residues. The CDR3 nucleotides are TGTGCCAGCAGCTCGGAGAATGCAGGGGGTTTGGAAGCTTTCTTT. Translation gives CASSSENAGGLEAFF.

The chain combines TRBV24-1 with TRBJ2-3, with D possibly being TRBD1 (5 bases). In germline, CDR1 is KGHDR, CDR2 SFDVKD. There are 14 residues in the CDR3. V gave up 2 bases and J gave up 2 bases, with 7 bases separating them. CDR3 bases: TGTGCCACCAGTGATTGGGGCAACACAGATACGCAGTATTTT. This codes for CATSDWGNTDTQYF.

V and J are TRBV7-8 and TRBJ1-5, with unresolved D. Germline CDR1 reads SGHVS; CDR2 reads FQNEAQ. The CDR3 is 14 amino acids. Trimming took 1 base from V and 0 from J, leaving 4 bases between them. In nucleotides, the CDR3 is TGTGCCAGCAGCTTAGGGGCTAGCAATCAGCCCCAGCATTTT. It specifies CASSLGASNQPQHF.

As for this clone: The sample holds other DNA sequences that translate to the same CDR3. The rearrangement links TRBV7-3 to TRBJ1-1; 8 bases fit TRBD1. V lost 8 bases to trimming and J lost 5 bases; unmatched junction nucleotides: 7. The CDR3 has 13 amino acids. Germline V gene sequence: CDR1 SGHTA, CDR2 FQGTGA. Here the CDR3 DNA reads TGTGCCAGCTCCGAAAGACAGGGGACTGAAGCTTTCTTT. This encodes CASSERQGTEAFF.

The CDR3: CATSSLDRGHEQYF. As DNA, the CDR3 is TGTGCCACCAGTTCCTTGGACAGGGGACACGAGCAGTACTTC. This chain connects TRBV24-1 to TRBJ2-7; TRBD1 aligns across 9 bases. Germline V gene sequence: CDR1 KGHDR, CDR2 SFDVKD. The J segment lost 5 bases and the V segment lost 6 bases, leaving 7 bases of the junction unmatched. The length of the CDR3 is 14 residues.

The rearrangement uses TRBV4-2 and TRBJ1-5, with TRBD1 identical over 7 bases. The CDR3 sequence is 14 residues long. CDR1 is LGHNA and CDR2 is YNFKEQ in the germline V gene. The V segment lost 2 bases and the J segment 4 bases; nucleotides outside the gene matches: 2. The CDR3 nucleotides are TGTGCCAGCAGCCAATTGACAGGGAATCAGCCCCAGCATTTT. This gives the protein CASSQLTGNQPQHF.

The chain links TRBV9 to TRBJ1-1; 8 bases line up with TRBD1. Germline loops: CDR1 SGDLS, CDR2 YYNGEE. The CDR3 runs 17 residues. Unmatched junction bases numbered 11, after V lost 4 bases and J lost 0 bases. DNA for the CDR3: TGTGCCAGCAGCAACTCCGGGACAGGAGTCCTGAACACTGAAGCTTTCTTT. Protein product: CASSNSGTGVLNTEAFF. The full variable domain, its missing parts supplied by reference TRBV9 and TRBJ1-1, is DSGVTQTPKHLITATGQRVTLRCSPRSGDLSVYWYQQSLDQGLQFLIQYYNGEERAKGNILERFSAQQFPDLHSELNLSSLELGDSALYFCASSNSGTGVLNTEAFFGQGTRLTVV.

CDR3 DNA: TGCGCCAGCGAATCCAGGGCGTCCGGATACAATGAGCAGTTCTTC. Its translation: CASESRASGYNEQFF. V and J are TRBV5-1 and TRBJ2-1; a weak D match, TRBD1 (5 bases). Germline lookup yields CDR1 SGHRS and CDR2 YFSETQ. CDR3 size: 15 residues. With 7 bases removed from V and 4 bases from J, the gap between germline ends came to 18 bases.

V is TRBV3-1 (or the pseudogene TRBV3-2) and J is TRBJ1-2; D is undetermined. CDR3 length: 12 amino acids. Germline CDR1 LGHDT, CDR2 YNNKEL (reference sequence). V dropped 1 base and J dropped 9 bases, with 9 bases sitting between them. This CDR3 is CASSQGYTSYTF. In DNA form, the CDR3 reads TGTGCCAGCAGCCAAGGTTACACAAGCTACACCTTC.

V usage is TRBV11-2 and J usage is TRBJ1-1, with 10 bases matching TRBD1. In germline, CDR1 is SGHAT, CDR2 FQNNGV. This CDR3 comprises 15 residues. V was pared by 5 bases and J by 1 base, with 4 bases of the junction left unmatched. The CDR3 coding sequence is TGTGCCAGCAGCGGAAGGGACAGGGGGAACACTGAAGCTTTCTTT. Translation gives CASSGRDRGNTEAFF.

The chain combines TRBV9 with TRBJ2-2, with 8 nucleotides matching TRBD2. The CDR3 is 17 residues long. Germline CDR1 and CDR2: SGDLS and YYNGEE. J was trimmed by 0 bases and V by 0 bases; bases with no gene match: 4. CDR3 protein: CASSVEPGGPNTGELFF. The CDR3 coding sequence is TGTGCCAGCAGCGTAGAACCGGGAGGGCCGAACACCGGGGAGCTGTTTTTT.

The CDR3 nucleotides are TGTGCCAGCAGCTCGGGAAATTCACCCCTCCACTTT. Its translation is CASSSGNSPLHF. This chain connects TRBV5-4 to TRBJ1-6; D ambiguous. The CDR3 length is 12 residues. Germline values: CDR1 SGHNT, CDR2 YYREEE (reference sequence). Trimming took 3 bases from V and 7 from J, leaving 5 bases between them.

The J gene is TRBJ2-3, the V gene TRBV6-6; TRBD2 matches 13 bases. The germline V gene encodes CDR1 MNHNY and CDR2 SVGAGI (reference sequence). V lost 6 bases, J lost 5 bases, and 5 bases stayed unmatched. This CDR3 is built from 15 residues. The CDR3 loop reads CASRRRTSGGDTQYF. Here the CDR3 DNA reads TGTGCCAGCAGGAGGAGGACTAGCGGGGGAGATACGCAGTATTTT.

The V gene is TRBV9, the J gene TRBJ1-2; 7 nucleotides align to TRBD1. V shed 0 bases and J 1 base; nucleotides not matched to a gene: 6. Germline V gene lookup returns CDR1 SGDLS and CDR2 YYNGEE. This CDR3 comprises 16 residues. The CDR3 nucleotides read TGTGCCAGCAGCGTAGTCCCCGACAGGGTTAACTATGGCTACACCTTC. Its protein is CASSVVPDRVNYGYTF.

The gene calls are TRBV28 and TRBJ2-7; D not certain. V lost 5 bases, J lost 2 bases, and 4 bases lay in between. The CDR3 has 11 amino acids. Germline assignment: CDR1 MDHEN and CDR2 SYDVKM. CDR3 DNA: TGTGCCAGCAGTACTCCCTACGAGCAGTACTTC. The encoded protein is CASSTPYEQYF.

The chain uses TRBV9 and TRBJ2-2; 8 bases align to TRBD2. The CDR3 covers 15 residues. Trimming cost V 0 bases and J 7 bases; bases outside gene matches: 5. Germline loops: CDR1 SGDLS, CDR2 YYNGEE. The CDR3 DNA sequence: TGTGCCAGCAGCGTAGCCGGGAGGGCCGGCGGGGAGCTGTTTTTT. It codes for CASSVAGRAGGELFF. Looking up the rest from reference TRBV9 and TRBJ2-2 gives the full variable domain: DSGVTQTPKHLITATGQRVTLRCSPRSGDLSVYWYQQSLDQGLQFLIQYYNGEERAKGNILERFSAQQFPDLHSELNLSSLELGDSALYFCASSVAGRAGGELFFGEGSRLTVL.

The chain has TRBV29-1 and TRBJ2-5; D gene unclear. The CDR3 is made up of 12 amino acids. Trimming took off 8 bases at V and 5 bases at J, with 15 bases between the two ends. The V gene's germline CDR1 is SQVTM and CDR2 ANQGSEA. CDR3 nucleotide sequence: TGCAGCACGGGCCCCAGGCCCGAGACCCAGTACTTC. Residues: CSTGPRPETQYF.

The chain combines TRBV27 with TRBJ2-3; 14 bases align to TRBD2. After removal of 6 bases from V and 1 base from J, the junction contained 12 bases not matched to a gene. Per germline, CDR1 MNHEY and CDR2 SMNVEV (reference sequence). The CDR3 spans 19 residues. The chain's CDR3 is CASSQRGLAGVIGTDTQYF. In DNA, the CDR3 is TGTGCCAGCAGCCAGAGGGGACTAGCGGGAGTAATTGGCACAGATACGCAGTATTTT.

The genes are TRBV19 and TRBJ1-2; 7 nucleotides align to TRBD1. V shed 2 bases and J 4 bases; nucleotides not matched to a gene: 13. CDR1 LNHDA and CDR2 SQIVND come from the germline V gene (reference sequence). The CDR3 spans 17 residues. In nucleotides, the CDR3 is TGTGCCAGTAGTATACCGGGCGCGCCGACAGGGCTCTATGGCTACACCTTC. Its protein product is CASSIPGAPTGLYGYTF.

J is TRBJ2-7 and V is TRBV30; the match to TRBD1 covers 7 bases. J was trimmed by 6 bases and V by 3 bases; bases with no gene match: 14. The CDR3 totals 15 residues. Germline V lookup: CDR1 GTSNPN, CDR2 SVGIG (reference sequence). CDR3 coding DNA: TGTGCCTGGAGGTCAGGGGGTCCTGGAGGTCGCGAGCAGTACTTC. Translating it yields CAWRSGGPGGREQYF.

This clone was found many times. This chain uses TRBV3-1 (or the pseudogene TRBV3-2) with TRBJ1-1; 11 bases fit TRBD1. Germline V gene lookup returns CDR1 LGHDT and CDR2 YNNKEL (reference sequence). The CDR3 is made up of 13 amino acids. The V segment lost 10 bases and the J segment 3 bases; nucleotides outside the gene matches: 4. CDR3 sequence: CATRTGGDTEAFF. CDR3 nucleotide sequence: TGTGCCACCCGGACAGGGGGCGACACTGAAGCTTTCTTT.

J is TRBJ2-5 and V is TRBV5-1; D is possibly TRBD2 (6 bases). The CDR3 length is 14 residues. Trimming cost V 5 bases and J 0 bases, with 11 bases left between them. From germline, CDR1 is SGHRS and CDR2 YFSETQ. The CDR3 spells CASRSRDYQETQYF. For the CDR3, the DNA is TGCGCCAGCAGGTCCCGGGACTACCAAGAGACCCAGTACTTC.

The chain is built from TRBV5-8 and TRBJ2-1, with TRBD2 matching 8 bases. The length of the CDR3 is 13 residues. The germline V gene encodes CDR1 SGHTS and CDR2 YDEGEE. The trim removed 2 bases at V and 9 bases at J, leaving 4 bases unmatched. The CDR3 coding sequence is TGTGCCAGCAGCTTTGCGGGGGGTGGTGAGCAGTTCTTC. Translation: CASSFAGGGEQFF.

This clone was recorded only once. The rearrangement uses TRBV14 and TRBJ2-5; 9 nucleotides agree with TRBD1. V shed 5 bases and J 2 bases; nucleotides not matched to a gene: 12. CDR3 length equals 17 residues. CDR1 and CDR2 from the germline V gene are SGHDN and FVKESK. The CDR3, as DNA: TGTGCCAGCAGCGACCGGGACAGGGACCCTACGCAAGAGACCCAGTACTTC. This codes for CASSDRDRDPTQETQYF.